This T cell receptor beta chain was sequenced for a study of T cells in Graves' hyperthyroidism and ophthalmopathy. Study observations and caveats: A model of 13 V-J pairs discriminated ophthalmopathy from stable hyperthyroidism. Prediction of ophthalmopathy progression came a median roughly 6.4 months pre-onset. Most clonotypes expanded in thyroid above 0.001 were likewise present in blood.

This CDR3 region has 15 residues. The germline CDR1 and CDR2 sequences are MRHNA and SNTAGT. Between the trimmed V and J ends, which lost 7 bases and 1 base, there was a span of 16 bases. It was considered stable Graves' hyperthyroidism when ophthalmopathy did not progress within 18 months. This clonotype was found a few times. Antigen unknown. Template material for amplifying TCR beta CDR3 regions consisted of RNA transcripts. Researchers ran a first-round RT-PCR on the TCR CDR3 using the HTBI primer set. TCRdb itself ran the multiplex PCR reads through MiXCR, one entry per CDR3 protein. Of around 760,000 distinct CDR3 sequences listed, approximately 36% are singletons.

This sequence was found in a woman aged 40 to 55 with Graves' hyperthyroidism. The sequencing input was blood. The chain uses TRBV6-4 and TRBJ1-1; no clear D. The CDR3: CASKKYSTANTEAFF. DNA for the CDR3: TGTGCCAGCAAGAAGTATTCAACGGCGAACACTGAAGCTTTCTTT.